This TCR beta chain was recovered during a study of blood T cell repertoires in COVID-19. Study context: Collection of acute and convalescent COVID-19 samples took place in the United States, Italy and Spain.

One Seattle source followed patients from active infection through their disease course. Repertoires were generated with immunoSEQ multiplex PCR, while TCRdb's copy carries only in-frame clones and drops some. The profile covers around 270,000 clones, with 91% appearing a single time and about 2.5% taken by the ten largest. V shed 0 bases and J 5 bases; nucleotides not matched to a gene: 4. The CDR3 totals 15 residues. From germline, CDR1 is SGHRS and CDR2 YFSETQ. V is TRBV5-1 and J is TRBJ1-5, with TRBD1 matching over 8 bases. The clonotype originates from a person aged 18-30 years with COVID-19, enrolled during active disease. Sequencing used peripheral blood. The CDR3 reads CASSLVAGGDQPQHF. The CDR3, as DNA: TGCGCCAGCAGCTTGGTGGCAGGGGGCGATCAGCCCCAGCATTTT.